This T cell receptor beta chain comes out of a study of response to subunit inactivated influenza vaccine. Findings of the study overall: The authors proposed limited new T cell recruitment per seasonal influenza vaccination.

TCRdb processed the RT-PCR reads anew with MiXCR; each CDR3 protein has one entry. The sample gives under 550,000 distinct CDR3 sequences, 6% to 9% of which show up once; 13% is in the top ten. As regards this clonotype: Its antigen is unknown.

This CDR3 has 15 residues. The V gene's germline CDR1 is DFQATT and CDR2 SNEGSKA (reference sequence). Between the trimmed V and J ends, which lost 3 bases and 0 bases, there was a span of 15 bases. The material sequenced was PBMCs from blood, taken less than 30 months after vaccination. This clonotype was obtained from a man between 45 and 75 years old who received an inactivated influenza vaccine. This sequence joins TRBV20-1 and TRBJ2-7; D not certain. CDR3 in DNA: TGCAGTGCTAGCTACAGAAGCGTTAGCTCCTACGAGCAGTACTTC. It translates to CSASYRSVSSYEQYF.